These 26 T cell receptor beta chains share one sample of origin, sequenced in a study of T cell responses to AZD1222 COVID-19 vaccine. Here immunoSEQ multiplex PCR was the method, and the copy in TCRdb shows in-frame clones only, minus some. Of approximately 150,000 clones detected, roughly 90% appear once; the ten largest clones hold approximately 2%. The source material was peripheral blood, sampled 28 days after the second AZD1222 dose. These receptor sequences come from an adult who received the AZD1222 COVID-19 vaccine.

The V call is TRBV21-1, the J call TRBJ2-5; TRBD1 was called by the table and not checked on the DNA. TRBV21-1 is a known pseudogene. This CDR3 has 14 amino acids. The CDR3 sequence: CASSTPQGKETQYF. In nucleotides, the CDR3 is TGTGCCAGCAGCACCCCCCAGGGTAAAGAGACCCAGTACTTC.

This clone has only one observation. The CDR3 bases are TGTGCCAGCAGTGGGGGACAGGATAGGATTTACGAGCAGTACTTC. Protein sequence: CASSGGQDRIYEQYF. The chain recombines TRBV2 with TRBJ2-7, with 8 bases that match TRBD1. Losses at the gene ends were 4 bases for V and 4 bases for J; bases not matched to a gene: 9. Per the germline V gene, CDR1 is SNHLY and CDR2 is FYNNEI. This CDR3 has 15 amino acids.

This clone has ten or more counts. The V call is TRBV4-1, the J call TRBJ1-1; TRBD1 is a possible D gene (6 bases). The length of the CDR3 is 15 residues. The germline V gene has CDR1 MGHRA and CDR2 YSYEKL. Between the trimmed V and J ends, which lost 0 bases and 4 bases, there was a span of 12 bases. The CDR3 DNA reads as TGCGCCAGCAGCCAAGATCTTCACAGGGCCACTGAAGCTTTCTTT. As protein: CASSQDLHRATEAFF.

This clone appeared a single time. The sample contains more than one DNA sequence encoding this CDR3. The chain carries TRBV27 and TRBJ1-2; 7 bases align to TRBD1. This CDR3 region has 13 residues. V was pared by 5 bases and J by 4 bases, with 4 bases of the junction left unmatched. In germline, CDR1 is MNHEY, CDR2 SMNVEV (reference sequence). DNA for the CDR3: TGTGCCAGCAGTCTACAGGGGAGCTATGGCTACACCTTC. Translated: CASSLQGSYGYTF.

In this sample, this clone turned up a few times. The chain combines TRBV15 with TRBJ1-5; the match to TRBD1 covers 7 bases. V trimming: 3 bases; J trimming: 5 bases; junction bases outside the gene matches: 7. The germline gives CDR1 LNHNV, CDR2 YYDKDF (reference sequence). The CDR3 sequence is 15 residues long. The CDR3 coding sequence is TGTGCCACCAGCAGTTCCAGACAGGGCTATCAGCCCCAGCATTTT. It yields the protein CATSSSRQGYQPQHF.

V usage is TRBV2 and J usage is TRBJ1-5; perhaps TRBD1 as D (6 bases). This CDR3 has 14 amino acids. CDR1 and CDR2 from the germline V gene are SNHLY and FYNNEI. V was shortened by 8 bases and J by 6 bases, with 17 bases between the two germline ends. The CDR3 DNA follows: TGTGCCAGCCGAATAGGGGGGGCGGGTCAGCCCCAGCATTTT. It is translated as CASRIGGAGQPQHF.

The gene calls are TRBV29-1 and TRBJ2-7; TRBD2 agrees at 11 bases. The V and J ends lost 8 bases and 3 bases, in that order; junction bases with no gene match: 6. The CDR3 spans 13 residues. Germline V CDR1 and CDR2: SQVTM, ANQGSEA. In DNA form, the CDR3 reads TGCAGCACCTTACTAGCGGGGGACTACGAGCAGTACTTC. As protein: CSTLLAGDYEQYF.

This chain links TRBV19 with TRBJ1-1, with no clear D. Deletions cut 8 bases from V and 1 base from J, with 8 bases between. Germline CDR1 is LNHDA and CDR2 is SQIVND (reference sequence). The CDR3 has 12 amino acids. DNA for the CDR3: TGTGCCAGTGTCGGCTGGAACACTGAAGCTTTCTTT. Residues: CASVGWNTEAFF.

Here the CDR3 reads CASSPILRGQGSYGYTF. The CDR3 DNA follows: TGTGCCAGCTCACCAATTTTAAGGGGACAGGGTTCTTATGGCTACACCTTC. This rearrangement joins TRBV18 to TRBJ1-2; TRBD1 aligns across 9 bases. Per the germline V gene, CDR1 is KGHSH and CDR2 is LQKENI. The length of the CDR3 is 17 residues. Germline trimming cut 2 bases from V and 5 bases from J; bases unmatched to any gene: 12.

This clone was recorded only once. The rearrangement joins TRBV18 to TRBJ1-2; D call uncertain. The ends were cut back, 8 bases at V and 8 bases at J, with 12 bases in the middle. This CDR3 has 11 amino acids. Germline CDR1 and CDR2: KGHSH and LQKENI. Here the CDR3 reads CASASRRGYTF. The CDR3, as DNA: TGTGCCAGCGCATCCCGGCGAGGCTACACCTTC.

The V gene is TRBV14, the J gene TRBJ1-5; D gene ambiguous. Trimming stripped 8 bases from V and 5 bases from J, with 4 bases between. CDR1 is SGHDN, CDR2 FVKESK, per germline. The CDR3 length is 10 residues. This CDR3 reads CASSDQPQHF. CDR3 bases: TGTGCCAGCTCGGATCAGCCCCAGCATTTT.

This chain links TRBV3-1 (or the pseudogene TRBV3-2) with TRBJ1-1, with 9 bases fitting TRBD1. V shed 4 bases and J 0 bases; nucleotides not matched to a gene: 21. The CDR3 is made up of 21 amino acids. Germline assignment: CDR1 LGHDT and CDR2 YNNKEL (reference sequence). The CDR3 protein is CASSPRGITGGLFLMNTEAFF. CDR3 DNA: TGTGCCAGCAGCCCCCGAGGTATTACAGGGGGCCTTTTCCTCATGAACACTGAAGCTTTCTTT.

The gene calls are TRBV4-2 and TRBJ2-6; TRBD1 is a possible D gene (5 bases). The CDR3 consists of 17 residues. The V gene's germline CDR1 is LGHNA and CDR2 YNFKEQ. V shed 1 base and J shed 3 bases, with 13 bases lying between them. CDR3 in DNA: TGTGCCAGCAGCCAAGTAGGGGCCTACAATGGGGCCAACGTCCTGACTTTC. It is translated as CASSQVGAYNGANVLTF.

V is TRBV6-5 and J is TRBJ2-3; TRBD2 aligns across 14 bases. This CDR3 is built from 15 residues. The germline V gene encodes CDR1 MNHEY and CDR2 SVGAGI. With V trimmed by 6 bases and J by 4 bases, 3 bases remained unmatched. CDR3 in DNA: TGTGCCAGCAGACGGACTAGCGGGAGGCCAGATACGCAGTATTTT. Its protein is CASRRTSGRPDTQYF.

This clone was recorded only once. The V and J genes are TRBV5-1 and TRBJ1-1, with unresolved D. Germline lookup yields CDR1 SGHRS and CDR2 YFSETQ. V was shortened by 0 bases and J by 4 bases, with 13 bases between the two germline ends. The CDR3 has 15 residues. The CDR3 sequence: CASSLDSTGRTEAFF. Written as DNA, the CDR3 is TGCGCCAGCAGCTTGGACTCGACCGGGCGCACTGAAGCTTTCTTT.

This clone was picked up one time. The CDR3 region has the DNA TGTGCCAGCAGCATCACGGGGGGCGGAACTGAAGCTTTCTTT. This translates into CASSITGGGTEAFF. The chain carries TRBV7-3 and TRBJ1-1; maybe TRBD1 (6 bases). CDR1 is SGHTA, CDR2 FQGTGA, per germline. V lost 5 bases, J lost 5 bases, and 15 bases lay in between. This CDR3 comprises 14 residues.

This chain's CDR3 is CASTPLGLAGGIDTQYF. In DNA form, the CDR3 reads TGTGCCAGCACCCCCCTCGGACTAGCGGGAGGGATAGATACGCAGTATTTT. This sequence joins TRBV5-4 and TRBJ2-3, with 15 nucleotides matching TRBD2. Germline CDR1 reads SGHNT; CDR2 reads YYREEE (reference sequence). This CDR3 is 17 amino acids long. V was clipped by 6 bases and J by 5 bases; unmatched bases: 10.

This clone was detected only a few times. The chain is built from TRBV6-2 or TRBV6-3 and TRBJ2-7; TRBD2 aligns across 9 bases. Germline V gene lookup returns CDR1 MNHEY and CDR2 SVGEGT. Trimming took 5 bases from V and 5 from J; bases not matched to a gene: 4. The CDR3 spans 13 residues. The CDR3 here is CASSLAGRNEQYF. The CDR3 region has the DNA TGTGCCAGCAGTCTAGCGGGGCGGAACGAGCAGTACTTC.

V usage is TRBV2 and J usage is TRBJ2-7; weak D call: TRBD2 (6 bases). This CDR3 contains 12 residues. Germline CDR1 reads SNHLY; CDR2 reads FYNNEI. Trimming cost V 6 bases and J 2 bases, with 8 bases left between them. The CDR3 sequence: CASSTGAYEQYF. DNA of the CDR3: TGTGCCAGCAGCACGGGGGCCTACGAGCAGTACTTC.

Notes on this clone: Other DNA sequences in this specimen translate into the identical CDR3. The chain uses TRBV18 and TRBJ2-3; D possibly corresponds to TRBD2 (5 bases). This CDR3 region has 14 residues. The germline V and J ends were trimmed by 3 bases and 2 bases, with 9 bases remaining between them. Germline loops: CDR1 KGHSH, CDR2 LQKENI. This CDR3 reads CASSPAGTTDTQYF. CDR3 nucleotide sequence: TGTGCCAGCTCACCGGCGGGCACCACAGATACGCAGTATTTT.

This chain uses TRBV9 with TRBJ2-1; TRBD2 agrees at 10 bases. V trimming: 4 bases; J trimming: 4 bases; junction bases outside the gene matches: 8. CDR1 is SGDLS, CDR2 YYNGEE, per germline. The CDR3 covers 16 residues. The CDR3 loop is CASSPLAGVGYNEQFF. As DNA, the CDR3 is TGTGCCAGCAGCCCGCTAGCGGGAGTCGGTTACAATGAGCAGTTCTTC.

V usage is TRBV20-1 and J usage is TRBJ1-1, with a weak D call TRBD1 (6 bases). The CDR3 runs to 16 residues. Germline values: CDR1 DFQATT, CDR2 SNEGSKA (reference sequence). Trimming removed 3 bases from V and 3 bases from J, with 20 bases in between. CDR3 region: CSASSGGSLRDTEAFF. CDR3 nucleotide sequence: TGCAGTGCTAGTTCGGGGGGCTCCCTTCGGGACACTGAAGCTTTCTTT.

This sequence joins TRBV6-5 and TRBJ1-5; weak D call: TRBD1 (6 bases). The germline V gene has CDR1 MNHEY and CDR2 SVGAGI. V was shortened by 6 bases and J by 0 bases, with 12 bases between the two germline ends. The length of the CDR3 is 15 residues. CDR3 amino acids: CASRLTGFSNQPQHF. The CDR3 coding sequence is TGTGCCAGCAGGCTTACAGGGTTTAGCAATCAGCCCCAGCATTTT.

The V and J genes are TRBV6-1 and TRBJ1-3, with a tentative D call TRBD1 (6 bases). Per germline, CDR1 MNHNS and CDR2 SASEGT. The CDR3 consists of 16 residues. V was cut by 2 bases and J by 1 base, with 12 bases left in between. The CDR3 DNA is TGTGCCAGCAGTGAATTTTGGGGGCGATCTGGAAACACCATATATTTT. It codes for CASSEFWGRSGNTIYF.

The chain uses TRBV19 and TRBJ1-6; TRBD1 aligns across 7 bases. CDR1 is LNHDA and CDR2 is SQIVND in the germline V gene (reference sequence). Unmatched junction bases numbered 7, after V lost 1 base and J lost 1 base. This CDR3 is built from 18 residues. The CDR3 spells CASSIGDRVGSYNSPLHF. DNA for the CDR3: TGTGCCAGTAGTATAGGAGACAGGGTTGGATCCTATAATTCACCCCTCCACTTT.

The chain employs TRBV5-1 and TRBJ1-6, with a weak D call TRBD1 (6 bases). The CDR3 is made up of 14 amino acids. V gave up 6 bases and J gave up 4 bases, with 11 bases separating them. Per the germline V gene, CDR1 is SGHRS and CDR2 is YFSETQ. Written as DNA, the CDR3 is TGCGCCAGCAATAGGGGGGGGTATAATTCACCCCTCCACTTT. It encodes CASNRGGYNSPLHF. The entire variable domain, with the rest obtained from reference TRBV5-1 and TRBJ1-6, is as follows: KAGVTQTPRYLIKTRGQQVTLSCSPISGHRSVSWYQQTPGQGLQFLFEYFSETQRNKGNFPGRFSGRQFSNSRSEMNVSTLELGDSALYLCASNRGGYNSPLHFGNGTRLTVT.